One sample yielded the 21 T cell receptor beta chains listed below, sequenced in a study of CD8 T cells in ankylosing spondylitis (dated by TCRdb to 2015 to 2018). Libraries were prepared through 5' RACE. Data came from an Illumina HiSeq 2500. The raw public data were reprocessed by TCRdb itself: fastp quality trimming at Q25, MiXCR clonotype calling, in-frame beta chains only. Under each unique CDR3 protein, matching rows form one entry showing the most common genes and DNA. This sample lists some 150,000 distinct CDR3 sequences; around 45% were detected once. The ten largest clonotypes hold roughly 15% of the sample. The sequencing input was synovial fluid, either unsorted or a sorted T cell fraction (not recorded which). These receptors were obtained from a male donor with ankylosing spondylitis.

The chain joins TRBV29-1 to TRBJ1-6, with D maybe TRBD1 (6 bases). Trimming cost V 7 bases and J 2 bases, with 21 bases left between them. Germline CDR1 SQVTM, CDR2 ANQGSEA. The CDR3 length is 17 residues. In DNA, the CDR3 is TGCAGCGACCGGCAGGGGCCGGGATTAACCTATAATTCACCCCTCCACTTT. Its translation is CSDRQGPGLTYNSPLHF. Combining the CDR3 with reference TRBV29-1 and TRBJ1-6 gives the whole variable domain SAVISQKPSRDICQRGTSLTIQCQVDSQVTMMFWYRQQPGQSLTLIATANQGSEATYESGFVIDKFPISRPNLTFSTLTVSNMSPEDSSIYLCSDRQGPGLTYNSPLHFGNGTRLTVT.

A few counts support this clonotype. CDR3 in amino acids: CASSLSGARYNEQFF. CDR3 sequence (DNA): TGCGCCAGCAGCTTGTCGGGAGCACGTTACAATGAGCAGTTCTTC. This chain connects TRBV5-1 to TRBJ2-1; possible D gene TRBD2, 6 bases. Per germline, CDR1 SGHRS and CDR2 YFSETQ. The CDR3 length is 15 residues. The V end was cut by 1 base, the J end by 4 bases, with 12 bases between.

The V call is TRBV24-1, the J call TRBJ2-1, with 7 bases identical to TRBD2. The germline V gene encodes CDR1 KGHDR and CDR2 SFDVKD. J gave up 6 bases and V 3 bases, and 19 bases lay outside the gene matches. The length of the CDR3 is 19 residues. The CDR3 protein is CATSDGYMREGIRGNEQFF. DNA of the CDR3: TGTGCCACCAGTGATGGTTACATGAGGGAGGGGATCAGAGGCAATGAGCAGTTCTTC.

The CDR3 reads CASSLGGLAGVLTDTQYF. The CDR3 region has the DNA TGCGCCAGCAGCTTGGGTGGACTAGCGGGGGTCCTCACAGATACGCAGTATTTT. The chain recombines TRBV5-1 with TRBJ2-3; 13 bases align to TRBD2. From germline, CDR1 is SGHRS and CDR2 YFSETQ. With 0 bases clipped from V and 2 bases from J, the junction kept 6 bases outside the gene matches. This CDR3 is 18 amino acids long.

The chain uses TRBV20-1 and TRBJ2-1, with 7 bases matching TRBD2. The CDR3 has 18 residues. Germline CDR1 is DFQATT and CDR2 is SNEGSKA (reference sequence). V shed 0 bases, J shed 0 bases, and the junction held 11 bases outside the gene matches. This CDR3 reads CSARDQWLAASSYNEQFF. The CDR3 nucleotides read TGCAGTGCTAGAGATCAATGGCTAGCGGCGAGCTCCTACAATGAGCAGTTCTTC.

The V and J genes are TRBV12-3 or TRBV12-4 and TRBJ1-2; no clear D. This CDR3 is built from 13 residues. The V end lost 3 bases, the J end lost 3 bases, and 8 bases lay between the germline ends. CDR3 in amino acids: CASSLSGHYGYTF. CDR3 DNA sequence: TGTGCCAGCAGTTTGTCAGGTCACTATGGCTACACCTTC.

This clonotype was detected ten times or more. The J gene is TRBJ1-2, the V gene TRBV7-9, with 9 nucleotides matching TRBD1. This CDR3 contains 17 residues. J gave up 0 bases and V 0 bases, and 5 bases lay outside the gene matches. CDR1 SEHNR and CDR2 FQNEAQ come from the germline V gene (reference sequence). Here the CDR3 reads CASSLAGQGLANYGYTF. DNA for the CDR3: TGTGCCAGCAGCTTAGCGGGACAGGGCCTCGCTAACTATGGCTACACCTTC.

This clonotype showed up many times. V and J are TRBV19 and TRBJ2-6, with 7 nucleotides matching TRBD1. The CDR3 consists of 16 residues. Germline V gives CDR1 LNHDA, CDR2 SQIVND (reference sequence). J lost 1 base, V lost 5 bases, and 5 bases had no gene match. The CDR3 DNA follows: TGTGCCAGTAGTCGGGACAGAGATTCTGGGGCCAACGTCCTGACTTTC. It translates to CASSRDRDSGANVLTF.

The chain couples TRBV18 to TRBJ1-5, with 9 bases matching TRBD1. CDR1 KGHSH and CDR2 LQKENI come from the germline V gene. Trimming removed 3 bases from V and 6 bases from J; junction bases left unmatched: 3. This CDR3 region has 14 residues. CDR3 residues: CASSPTGGRQPQHF. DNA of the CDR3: TGTGCCAGCTCACCCACAGGGGGCCGTCAGCCCCAGCATTTT.

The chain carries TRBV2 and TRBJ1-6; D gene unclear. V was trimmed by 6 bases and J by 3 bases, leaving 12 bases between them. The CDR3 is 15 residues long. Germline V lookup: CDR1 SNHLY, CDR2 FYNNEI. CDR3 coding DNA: TGTGCCAGCAGAGACTCGGAGGTCTATAATTCACCCCTCCACTTT. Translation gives CASRDSEVYNSPLHF.

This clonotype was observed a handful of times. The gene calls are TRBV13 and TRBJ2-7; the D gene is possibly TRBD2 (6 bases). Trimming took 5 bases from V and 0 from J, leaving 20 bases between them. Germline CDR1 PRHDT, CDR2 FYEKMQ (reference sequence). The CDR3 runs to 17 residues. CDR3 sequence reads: CASSRAGLFPNSYEQYF. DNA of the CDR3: TGTGCCAGCAGCCGTGCGGGACTTTTTCCTAACTCCTACGAGCAGTACTTC.

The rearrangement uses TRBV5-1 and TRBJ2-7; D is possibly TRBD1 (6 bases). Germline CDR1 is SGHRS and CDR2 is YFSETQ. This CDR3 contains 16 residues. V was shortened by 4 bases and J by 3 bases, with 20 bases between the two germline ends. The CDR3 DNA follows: TGCGCCAGCAGCAACCGAGGACAGAGCCACCACTACGAGCAGTACTTC. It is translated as CASSNRGQSHHYEQYF.

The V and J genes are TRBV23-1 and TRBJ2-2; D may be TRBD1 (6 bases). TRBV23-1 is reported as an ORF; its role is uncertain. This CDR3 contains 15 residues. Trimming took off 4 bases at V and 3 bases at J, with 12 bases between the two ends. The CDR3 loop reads CASSLPRQDTGELFF. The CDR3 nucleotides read TGCGCCAGCAGTCTCCCCCGACAGGACACCGGGGAGCTGTTTTTT.

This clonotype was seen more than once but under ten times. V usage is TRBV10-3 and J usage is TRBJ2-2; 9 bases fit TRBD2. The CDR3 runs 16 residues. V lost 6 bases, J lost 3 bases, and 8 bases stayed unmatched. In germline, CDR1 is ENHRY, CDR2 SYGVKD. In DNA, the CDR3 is TGTGCCATCAGGACGGATCGACTAGCGGACACCGGGGAGCTGTTTTTT. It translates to CAIRTDRLADTGELFF.

The CDR3 nucleotides read TGTGCCAGCAGCTTAATAGGGGGTTCCTACGAGCAGTACTTC. Encoded protein: CASSLIGGSYEQYF. The chain uses TRBV7-3 and TRBJ2-7; possibly TRBD1 for D (6 bases). The CDR3 loop spans 14 amino acids. Trimming left V 1 base short and J 1 base short, with 8 bases between. Germline values: CDR1 SGHTA, CDR2 FQGTGA.

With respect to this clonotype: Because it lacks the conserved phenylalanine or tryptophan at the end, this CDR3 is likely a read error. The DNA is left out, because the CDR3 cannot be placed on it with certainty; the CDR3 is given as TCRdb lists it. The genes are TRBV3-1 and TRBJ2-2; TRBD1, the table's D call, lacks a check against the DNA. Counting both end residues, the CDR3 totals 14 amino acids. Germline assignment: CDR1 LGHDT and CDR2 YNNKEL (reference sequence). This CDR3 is CASSPDRTGELFFC.

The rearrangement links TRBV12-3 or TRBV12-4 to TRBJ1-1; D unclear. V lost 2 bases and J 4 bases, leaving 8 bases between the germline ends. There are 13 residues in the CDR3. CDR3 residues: CASSLWESTEAFF. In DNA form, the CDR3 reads TGTGCCAGCAGTTTATGGGAATCCACTGAAGCTTTCTTT.

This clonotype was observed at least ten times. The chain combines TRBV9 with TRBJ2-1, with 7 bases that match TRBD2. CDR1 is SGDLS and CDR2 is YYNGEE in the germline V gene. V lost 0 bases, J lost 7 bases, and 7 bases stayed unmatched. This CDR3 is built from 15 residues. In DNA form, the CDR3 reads TGTGCCAGCAGCGTAGGGGCGGGGGTACAAAATGAGCAGTTCTTC. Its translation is CASSVGAGVQNEQFF. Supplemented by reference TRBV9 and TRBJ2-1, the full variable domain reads DSGVTQTPKHLITATGQRVTLRCSPRSGDLSVYWYQQSLDQGLQFLIQYYNGEERAKGNILERFSAQQFPDLHSELNLSSLELGDSALYFCASSVGAGVQNEQFFGPGTRLTVL.

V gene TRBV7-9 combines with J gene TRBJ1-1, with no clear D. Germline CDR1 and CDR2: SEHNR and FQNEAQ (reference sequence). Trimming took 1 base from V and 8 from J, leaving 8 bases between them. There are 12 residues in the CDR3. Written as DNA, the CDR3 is TGTGCCAGCAGCTTAGGGGCAATAGAAGCTTTCTTT. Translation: CASSLGAIEAFF.

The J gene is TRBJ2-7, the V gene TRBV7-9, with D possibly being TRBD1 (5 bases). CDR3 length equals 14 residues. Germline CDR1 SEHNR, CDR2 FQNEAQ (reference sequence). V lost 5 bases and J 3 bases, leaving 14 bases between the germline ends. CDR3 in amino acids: CASSPTNRYYEQYF. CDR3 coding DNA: TGTGCCAGCAGCCCAACCAACAGGTACTACGAGCAGTACTTC.

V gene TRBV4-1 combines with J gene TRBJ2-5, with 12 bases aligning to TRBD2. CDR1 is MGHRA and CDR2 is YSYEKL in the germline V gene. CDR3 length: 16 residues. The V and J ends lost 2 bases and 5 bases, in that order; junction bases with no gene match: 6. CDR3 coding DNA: TGCGCCAGCAGCCAACGACTAGCGGGGGACCTGGAGACCCAGTACTTC. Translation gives CASSQRLAGDLETQYF.